Reported below is one TCR beta chain. The CDR3 covers 12 residues. V lost 2 bases and J lost 3, with 4 bases in between. Profiling relied on immunoSEQ multiplex PCR, and the TCRdb table lists in-frame clones only, not all of them. This table holds approximately 150,000 clones, 80% to 85% found once. This entry is derived from a study of blood T cell repertoires in COVID-19. The receptor was isolated from a man between 65 and 80 years old with active or convalescent COVID-19. The specimen was peripheral blood. V gene TRBV12-3 or TRBV12-4 combines with J gene TRBJ1-2; no clear D gene. The CDR3 DNA reads as TGTGCCAGCAGTTTACAGGACTATGGCTACACCTTC. The encoded protein is CASSLQDYGYTF.